Presented here are 20 T cell receptor beta chains from one specimen sequenced in a study of blood T cell repertoires in COVID-19. Here immunoSEQ multiplex PCR was the method, and the copy in TCRdb shows in-frame clones only, minus some. The sample carries nearly 350,000 clones, around 91% recorded once. Sequences were obtained from peripheral blood. The origin of the receptors is a woman aged 18-30 years who had recovered from COVID-19.

The CDR3 region has the DNA TGTGCTAGTGGTTTACCCCCTAGTGAGCAGTTCTTC. Translated: CASGLPPSEQFF. This rearrangement joins TRBV12-5 to TRBJ2-1; unclear D gene. Germline V gene data show CDR1 as LGHNT and CDR2 as FRNRAP. This CDR3 is 12 amino acids long. Between the trimmed V and J ends, which lost 3 bases and 9 bases, there was a span of 9 bases.

The genes are TRBV6-2 or TRBV6-3 and TRBJ2-3; 9 nucleotides line up with TRBD2. V was clipped by 5 bases and J by 11 bases; unmatched bases: 5. This CDR3 is built from 12 residues. CDR1 MNHEY and CDR2 SVGEGT come from the germline V gene. The CDR3 nucleotides read TGTGCCAGCAGTCAGACTAGCGGCTGGCAGTATTTT. Translating it yields CASSQTSGWQYF.

The chain is built from TRBV28 and TRBJ2-1; the match to TRBD1 covers 10 bases. The length of the CDR3 is 18 residues. Germline V CDR1 and CDR2: MDHEN, SYDVKM. The V segment lost 3 bases and the J segment 6 bases; nucleotides outside the gene matches: 14. CDR3 in DNA: TGTGCCAGCAGTTTGGCTCGGTGGGGACAGGGGTTAATCAATGAGCAGTTCTTC. Amino acid sequence: CASSLARWGQGLINEQFF.

The chain employs TRBV30 and TRBJ2-6; tentative D call: TRBD1 (5 bases). CDR3 length equals 16 residues. V lost 4 bases and J lost 3, with 16 bases in between. The germline V gene has CDR1 GTSNPN and CDR2 SVGIG (reference sequence). CDR3 residues: CAWTGQRGSGANVLTF. Written as DNA, the CDR3 is TGTGCCTGGACAGGTCAAAGGGGCAGTGGGGCCAACGTCCTGACTTTC.

The J gene is TRBJ2-3, the V gene TRBV10-2; D is perhaps TRBD1 (6 bases). V gave up 8 bases and J gave up 6 bases, with 18 bases separating them. The CDR3 is 14 residues long. The germline V gene has CDR1 WSHSY and CDR2 SAAADI. The CDR3 sequence is CASRTGFSLDTQYF. CDR3 nucleotides: TGCGCCAGCCGAACAGGGTTTTCACTTGATACGCAGTATTTT.

The chain employs TRBV2 and TRBJ1-1; no firm D call. Per germline, CDR1 SNHLY and CDR2 FYNNEI. V was cut by 5 bases and J by 0 bases, with 10 bases left in between. CDR3 length equals 14 residues. The CDR3 DNA is TGTGCCAGCAGTCAAGATTTCATGAACACTGAAGCTTTCTTT. This translates into CASSQDFMNTEAFF.

This clone has only a few counts. J is TRBJ2-7 and V is TRBV28, with 9 bases lining up with TRBD1. The CDR3 runs 13 residues. J was trimmed by 4 bases and V by 6 bases; bases with no gene match: 4. Germline CDR1 MDHEN, CDR2 SYDVKM. The CDR3 loop reads CASRGGQGYEQYV. The CDR3 DNA reads as TGTGCCAGCAGGGGGGGACAGGGATACGAGCAGTACGTC.

This clone has more than one count but fewer than ten. The genes are TRBV27 and TRBJ2-3; D is perhaps TRBD2 (6 bases). From germline, CDR1 is MNHEY and CDR2 SMNVEV (reference sequence). This CDR3 contains 18 residues. Trimming cost V 3 bases and J 0 bases, with 19 bases left between them. The CDR3 loop is CASSFGVLSGGSTDTQYF. The CDR3 region has the DNA TGTGCCAGCAGTTTCGGGGTCCTTAGCGGTGGGAGCACAGATACGCAGTATTTT.

A single count supports this clone. V usage is TRBV7-2 and J usage is TRBJ2-3; D possibly corresponds to TRBD1 (6 bases). Germline values: CDR1 SGHTA, CDR2 FQGNSA. This CDR3 region has 15 residues. V was clipped by 4 bases and J by 8 bases, with 19 bases between them. Here the CDR3 reads CASSYGLGRGSTQYF. CDR3 coding DNA: TGTGCCAGCAGCTATGGGCTGGGAAGGGGGAGTACGCAGTATTTT. Full variable domain (remainder filled in from reference TRBV7-2 and TRBJ2-3): GAGVSQSPSNKVTEKGKDVELRCDPISGHTALYWYRQSLGQGLEFLIYFQGNSAPDKSGLPSDRFSAERTGGSVSTLTIQRTQQEDSAVYLCASSYGLGRGSTQYFGPGTRLTVL.

The gene calls are TRBV12-3 or TRBV12-4 and TRBJ1-2, with a possible D match to TRBD1 (6 bases). V lost 6 bases to trimming and J lost 2 bases, with 7 bases between them. This CDR3 has 12 amino acids. Here the CDR3 reads CASRGQNYGYTF. Written as DNA, the CDR3 is TGTGCCAGCAGAGGACAGAACTATGGCTACACCTTC.

Turning to this clone: Within the sample, other DNA sequences also encode this same CDR3. This sequence joins TRBV6-5 and TRBJ1-2; 9 bases line up with TRBD1. Germline lookup yields CDR1 MNHEY and CDR2 SVGAGI. Trimming at V came to 2 bases and at J to 7 bases, leaving 5 bases not matched to a gene. The CDR3 extends over 14 amino acids. CDR3 in DNA: TGTGCCAGCAGTTACAATACAGGGGGCAGTGGCTACACCTTC. It is translated as CASSYNTGGSGYTF.

This clone was recorded a few times. The V call is TRBV5-4, the J call TRBJ2-5; tentatively, D is TRBD1 (6 bases). Trimming removed 1 base from V and 6 bases from J, with 10 bases in between. This CDR3 spans 13 amino acids. Germline V CDR1 and CDR2: SGHNT, YYREEE (reference sequence). CDR3 sequence reads: CASSLWGRKTQYF. The CDR3 coding sequence is TGTGCCAGCAGCTTGTGGGGGCGAAAGACCCAGTACTTC.

The chain uses TRBV7-2 and TRBJ2-1; possibly TRBD1 for D (7 bases). Germline CDR1 reads SGHTA; CDR2 reads FQGNSA. The CDR3 runs to 15 residues. V gave up 3 bases and J gave up 4 bases, with 13 bases separating them. CDR3 sequence (DNA): TGTGCCAGCAGCTTCCGACAGGGAGGATACAATGAGCAGTTCTTC. This codes for CASSFRQGGYNEQFF.

V usage is TRBV10-1 and J usage is TRBJ2-3; the D gene is possibly TRBD1 (5 bases). V was clipped by 0 bases and J by 0 bases, with 16 bases between them. CDR3 size: 18 residues. The germline CDR1 and CDR2 sequences are WNHNN and SYGVQD (reference sequence). In DNA, the CDR3 is TGCGCCAGCAGTGAGTCGGCAGGGTCAAGCTATAGCACAGATACGCAGTATTTT. Amino acids: CASSESAGSSYSTDTQYF.

The gene calls are TRBV10-3 and TRBJ1-6, with D unresolved. Per germline, CDR1 ENHRY and CDR2 SYGVKD. V was trimmed by 1 base and J by 0 bases, leaving 10 bases between them. This CDR3 comprises 17 residues. CDR3 nucleotide sequence: TGTGCCATCAGTGAGTGGGTGGGGAGCTCCTATAATTCACCCCTCCACTTT. Translating gives CAISEWVGSSYNSPLHF.

This sequence joins TRBV18 and TRBJ1-2, with 8 bases fitting TRBD1. The ends lost 1 base at V and 10 bases at J; junction bases unmatched: 5. Germline V gene lookup returns CDR1 KGHSH and CDR2 LQKENI. CDR3 length: 13 amino acids. The CDR3 DNA sequence: TGTGCCAGCTCACCACAAGGACAGGGAGACTACACCTTC. Protein product: CASSPQGQGDYTF.

The CDR3 reads CASSIGGGTHSGNTIYF. The CDR3 DNA reads TGTGCCAGTAGTATAGGGGGGGGGACACACTCTGGAAACACCATATATTTT. The chain is built from TRBV19 and TRBJ1-3, with a tentative D call TRBD1 (6 bases). CDR3 length: 17 amino acids. Germline CDR1 LNHDA, CDR2 SQIVND (reference sequence). The ends were cut back, 1 base at V and 0 bases at J, with 13 bases in the middle.

The chain combines TRBV6-1 with TRBJ1-3, with D perhaps TRBD1 (5 bases). This CDR3 has 15 residues. Germline-derived CDR1 and CDR2 are MNHNS and SASEGT. Trimming removed 2 bases from V and 4 bases from J, with 12 bases in between. CDR3 bases: TGTGCCAGCAGTGAATCCCGAGCAGGGGGAAACACCATATATTTT. Residues: CASSESRAGGNTIYF.

Concerning this clone: Other nucleotide sequences in the sample specify the same CDR3. The V gene is TRBV9, the J gene TRBJ2-2; D possibly corresponds to TRBD2 (6 bases). The CDR3 has 16 residues. V dropped 0 bases and J dropped 5 bases, with 14 bases sitting between them. The germline CDR1 and CDR2 sequences are SGDLS and YYNGEE. The CDR3 DNA reads as TGTGCCAGCAGCGTAGCTGGGACTGGGGGTACCGGGGAGCTGTTTTTT. This sequence encodes CASSVAGTGGTGELFF.

This clone came up a few times. CDR3 sequence (DNA): TGTGCCAGCAGCCCTTCATTGGCGGGTTACCAAGAGACCCAGTACTTC. It encodes CASSPSLAGYQETQYF. The gene calls are TRBV7-2 and TRBJ2-5; TRBD2 might be the D (5 bases). This CDR3 contains 16 residues. The germline CDR1 and CDR2 sequences are SGHTA and FQGNSA. The V and J ends lost 5 bases and 0 bases respectively, with 16 bases between them.